This T cell receptor beta chain emerged from a study of regulatory T cells in long-lasting Graves disease. This clonotype has ten or more counts. As yet, its antigen is unknown. The junction departs from germline at one end; a sequencing error may be responsible. Indicated time point: newly diagnosed GD, antithyroid drugs for less than 3 months. Construction of the TCR library relied on RNA isolated from PBMCs. Study-level findings and limits: Persistent disease was associated with favored TRBV28 usage and with favored use of TRBJ1-2 and TRBJ2-5.

The CDR3 is made up of 16 amino acids. Germline CDR1 is SGHRS and CDR2 is YFSETQ. Both iRepertoire HTBI primers and Arm-PCR of CDR3 regions were used to build the TCR beta libraries. TCRdb reanalysed the multiplex PCR reads using MiXCR and keeps one entry per CDR3 protein. The sample records about 220,000 distinct CDR3 sequences, 15% to 20% being singletons. The chain links TRBV5-1 to TRBJ1-1; D possibly corresponds to TRBD1 (5 bases). Material: peripheral blood mononuclear cells (PBMCs), obtained at new diagnosis, from a patient treated with antithyroid drugs. This clonotype was obtained from a female donor with Graves disease. CDR3 DNA sequence: TGTGCCAGCAGCTTGGTTTTTGACAGCCTTAACACTGAAGCTTTCTTT. Its protein is CASSLVFDSLNTEAFF.